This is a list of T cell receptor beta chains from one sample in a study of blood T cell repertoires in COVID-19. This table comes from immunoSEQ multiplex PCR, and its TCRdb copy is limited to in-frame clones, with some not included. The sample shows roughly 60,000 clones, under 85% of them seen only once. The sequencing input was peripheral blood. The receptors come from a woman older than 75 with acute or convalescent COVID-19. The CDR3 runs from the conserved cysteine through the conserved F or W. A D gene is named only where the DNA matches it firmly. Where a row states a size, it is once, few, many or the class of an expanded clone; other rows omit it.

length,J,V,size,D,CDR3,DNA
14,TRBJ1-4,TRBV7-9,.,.,CASSFSREGEKLFF,TGTGCCAGCAGCTTTAGCAGGGAGGGCGAAAAACTGTTTTTT
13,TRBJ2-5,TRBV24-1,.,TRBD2,CATRGRAGETQYF,TGTGCCACCAGAGGGAGGGCCGGAGAGACCCAGTACTTC
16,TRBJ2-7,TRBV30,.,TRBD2,CAWSFRLAGVKDEQYF,TGTGCCTGGAGTTTTCGACTAGCGGGAGTTAAGGACGAGCAGTACTTC
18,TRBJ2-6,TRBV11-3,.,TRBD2,CASSLGSGRGSGANVLTF,TGTGCCAGCAGCTTAGGAAGCGGGAGGGGATCTGGGGCCAACGTCCTGACTTTC
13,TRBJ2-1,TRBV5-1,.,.,CASSLDPDGEQFF,TGCGCCAGCAGCTTGGACCCTGACGGGGAGCAGTTCTTC
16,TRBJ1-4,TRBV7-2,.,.,CASSFEGWSTNEKLFF,TGTGCCAGCAGCTTTGAGGGTTGGTCAACTAATGAAAAACTGTTTTTT
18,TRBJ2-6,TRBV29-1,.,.,CSVEAAGQTFSGANVLTF,TGCAGCGTTGAAGCGGCAGGGCAAACCTTCTCTGGGGCCAACGTCCTGACTTTC
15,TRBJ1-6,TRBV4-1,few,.,CASSQSPFNDSPLHF,TGCGCCAGCAGCCAAAGCCCCTTTAATGATTCACCCCTCCACTTT
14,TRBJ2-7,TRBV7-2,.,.,CASRLGGQFYEQYF,TGTGCCAGCAGGCTCGGGGGGCAGTTCTACGAGCAGTACTTC
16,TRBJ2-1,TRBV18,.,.,CASSPPLDWLYNEQFF,TGTGCCAGCTCACCACCCCTGGACTGGCTATACAATGAGCAGTTCTTC
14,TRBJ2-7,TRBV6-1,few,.,CASSEARTAYEQYF,TGTGCCAGCAGTGAAGCGAGGACAGCCTACGAGCAGTACTTC
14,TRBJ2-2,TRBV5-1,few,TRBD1,CASRTGDVTGELFF,TGCGCCAGCAGAACAGGGGATGTCACCGGGGAGCTGTTTTTT
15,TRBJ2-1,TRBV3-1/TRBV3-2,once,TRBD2,CASSQGTSGRGEQFF,TGTGCCAGCAGCCAAGGGACTAGCGGGAGAGGTGAGCAGTTCTTC
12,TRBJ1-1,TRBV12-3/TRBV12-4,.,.,CASSFRLATTFF,TGTGCCAGCAGTTTTAGATTGGCCACTACTTTCTTT
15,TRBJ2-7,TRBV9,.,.,CASSMSEGTAYEQYF,TGTGCCAGCAGTATGAGCGAAGGTACCGCCTACGAGCAGTACTTC
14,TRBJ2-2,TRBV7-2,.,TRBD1,CASRGQGRTGELFF,TGTGCCAGCAGGGGACAGGGACGGACCGGGGAGCTGTTTTTT
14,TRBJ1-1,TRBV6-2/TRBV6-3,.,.,CASTPGTHNTEAFF,TGTGCCAGCACCCCCGGGACACACAACACTGAAGCTTTCTTT
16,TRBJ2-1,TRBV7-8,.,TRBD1,CASSRPGTGGYNEQFF,TGTGCCAGCAGCCGTCCCGGGACAGGGGGTTACAATGAGCAGTTCTTC
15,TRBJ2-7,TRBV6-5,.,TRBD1,CASSSTRGRGYEQYF,TGTGCCAGCAGTTCAACCAGGGGGCGCGGGTACGAGCAGTACTTC
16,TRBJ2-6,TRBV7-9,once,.,CASSPGGFSGANVLTF,TGTGCCAGCAGTCCGGGGGGCTTCTCTGGGGCCAACGTCCTGACTTTC
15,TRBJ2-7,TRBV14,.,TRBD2,CASSQRGGSSYEQYF,TGTGCCAGCAGCCAGAGGGGAGGGAGCTCCTACGAGCAGTACTTC
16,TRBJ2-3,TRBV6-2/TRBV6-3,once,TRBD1,CASSSGQGAYSDTQYF,TGTGCCAGCAGTTCAGGACAGGGGGCTTATTCAGATACGCAGTATTTT
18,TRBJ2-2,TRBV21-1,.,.,CASSKVGRLIRNTGELFF,TGTGCCAGCAGCAAAGTGGGGAGGCTTATTAGGAACACCGGGGAGCTGTTTTTT
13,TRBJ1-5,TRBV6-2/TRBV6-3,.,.,CASSYDSLQPQHF,TGTGCCAGCAGTTACGACAGTCTTCAGCCCCAGCATTTT
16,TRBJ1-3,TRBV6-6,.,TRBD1,CASSMGQGLPGNTIYF,TGTGCCAGCAGTATGGGACAGGGACTCCCTGGAAACACCATATATTTT
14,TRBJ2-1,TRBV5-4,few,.,CASSLGFRDNEQFF,TGTGCCAGCAGCTTGGGATTCCGCGACAATGAGCAGTTCTTC
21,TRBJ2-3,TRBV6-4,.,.,CASSDSSLIRVPGASTDTQYF,TGTGCCAGCAGTGACTCGAGTCTTATCAGGGTACCCGGAGCTAGCACAGATACGCAGTATTTT
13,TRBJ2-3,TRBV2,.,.,CASSEGPRDTQYF,TGTGCCAGCAGTGAAGGGCCCCGAGATACGCAGTATTTT
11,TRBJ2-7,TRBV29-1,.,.,CSVEGAQEQYF,TGCAGCGTTGAGGGGGCGCAGGAGCAGTACTTC
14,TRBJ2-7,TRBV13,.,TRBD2,CASSRGGLLYEQYF,TGTGCCAGCAGCCGCGGGGGGCTTCTATACGAGCAGTACTTC
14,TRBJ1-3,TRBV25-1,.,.,CASNAGTSGNTIYF,TGTGCCAGCAATGCCGGTACCTCTGGAAACACCATATATTTT
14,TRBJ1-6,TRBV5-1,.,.,CASSLRGSNSPLHF,TGCGCCAGCAGCCTCCGAGGGTCCAATTCACCCCTCCACTTT
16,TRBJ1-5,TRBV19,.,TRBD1,CASSDRGREGNQPQHF,TGTGCCAGTAGTGACAGGGGGCGCGAAGGCAATCAGCCCCAGCATTTT
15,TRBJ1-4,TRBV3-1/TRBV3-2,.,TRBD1,CASSQENRGREKLFF,TGTGCCAGCAGCCAAGAAAACAGGGGGCGAGAAAAACTGTTTTTT
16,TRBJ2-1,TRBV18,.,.,CASSPSSERFNNEQFF,TGTGCCAGCTCACCCTCGAGCGAGAGGTTTAACAATGAGCAGTTCTTC
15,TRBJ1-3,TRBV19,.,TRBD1,CASRPDRGAGNTIYF,TGTGCCAGTAGACCCGACAGGGGCGCTGGAAACACCATATATTTT
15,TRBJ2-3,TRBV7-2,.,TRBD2,CASSPSRLAADTQYF,TGTGCCAGCAGCCCGTCTCGACTAGCGGCAGATACGCAGTATTTT
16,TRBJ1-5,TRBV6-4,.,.,CASNLGGGPEDQPQHF,TGTGCCAGCAACCTAGGGGGGGGGCCTGAGGATCAGCCCCAGCATTTT
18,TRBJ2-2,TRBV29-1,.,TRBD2,CSGRGTSGRDANTGELFF,TGCAGCGGCCGGGGGACTAGCGGGAGGGATGCGAACACCGGGGAGCTGTTTTTT
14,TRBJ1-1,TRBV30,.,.,CAWTTWGGSAEAFF,TGTGCCTGGACCACGTGGGGGGGCAGCGCTGAAGCTTTCTTT
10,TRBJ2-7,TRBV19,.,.,CATREYEQYF,TGTGCCACCCGTGAGTACGAGCAGTACTTC
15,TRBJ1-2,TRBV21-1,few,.,CASSKGGESAGGYTF,TGTGCCAGCAGCAAAGGGGGAGAATCGGCTGGTGGCTACACCTTC
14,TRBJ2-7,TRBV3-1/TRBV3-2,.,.,CASSQGSEGYEQYF,TGTGCCAGCAGCCAAGGGTCAGAGGGCTACGAGCAGTACTTC
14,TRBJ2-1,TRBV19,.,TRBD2,CASSRTSVYNEQFF,TGTGCCAGTAGTAGGACTAGCGTTTACAATGAGCAGTTCTTC
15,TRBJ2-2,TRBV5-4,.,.,CASSLGGLNTGELFF,TGTGCCAGCAGCTTGGGAGGGCTGAACACCGGGGAGCTGTTTTTT
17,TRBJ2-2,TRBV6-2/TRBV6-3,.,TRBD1,CASSTPLTGVRTGELFF,TGTGCCAGCAGTACCCCATTAACAGGGGTGCGGACCGGGGAGCTGTTTTTT
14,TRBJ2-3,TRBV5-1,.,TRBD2,CASRIGTTTDTQYF,TGCGCCAGCAGAATCGGGACTACAACAGATACGCAGTATTTT
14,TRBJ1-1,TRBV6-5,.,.,CASSNPGGHTEAFF,TGTGCCAGCAGTAACCCCGGGGGGCACACTGAAGCTTTCTTT